The 27 T cell receptor beta chains in this list originate from one sample, sequenced in a study of cytomegalovirus exposure and HLA in healthy donors. It was with 60 Vbeta and 13 Jbeta primers that the PCR ran. Profiling relied on immunoSEQ multiplex PCR, and the TCRdb table lists in-frame clones only, not all of them. This table holds 95,000 to 130,000 clones, roughly 9% found once. Specimen: PBMCs. Every receptor here comes from a man aged 25-45 years in good health and CMV-seronegative.

The CDR3 DNA reads TGTGCCTGGACCCAGGGACAGCTCTACGAGCAGTACTTC. This encodes CAWTQGQLYEQYF. The genes are TRBV30 and TRBJ2-7, with 7 positions matching TRBD1. Losses at the gene ends were 4 bases for V and 3 bases for J; bases not matched to a gene: 6. The CDR3 consists of 13 residues. Germline V CDR1 and CDR2: GTSNPN, SVGIG (reference sequence).

V gene TRBV28 combines with J gene TRBJ2-7, with a possible D match to TRBD2 (5 bases). CDR1 and CDR2 (germline): MDHEN, SYDVKM. The CDR3 is made up of 13 amino acids. The germline V and J ends were trimmed by 9 bases and 5 bases, with 17 bases remaining between them. The DNA of the CDR3 is TGTGCCAGTGCGGGCCGTGTCCCCCACGAGCAGTACTTC. Its protein is CASAGRVPHEQYF.

This clone was counted a few times. The rearrangement joins TRBV27 to TRBJ2-7, with 7 bases lining up with TRBD2. The CDR3 has 16 residues. The V gene end was trimmed by 0 bases and the J gene end by 2 bases; junction bases not matched to a gene: 7. Germline lookup yields CDR1 MNHEY and CDR2 SMNVEV (reference sequence). The CDR3 bases are TGTGCCAGCAGTTTATCCTGGACTAGGGGAGCCTACGAGCAGTACTTC. This codes for CASSLSWTRGAYEQYF.

The CDR3 reads CASRKNRDRGWYEQFF. The CDR3, as DNA: TGTGCCAGCAGGAAGAACCGGGACAGGGGGTGGTATGAGCAGTTCTTC. The chain employs TRBV5-6 and TRBJ2-1; 11 bases match TRBD1. Germline assignment: CDR1 SGHDT and CDR2 YYEEEE. J lost 8 bases, V lost 5 bases, and 12 bases had no gene match. The CDR3 is 16 residues long.

This clone was seen a handful of times. The rearrangement links TRBV5-4 to TRBJ2-4, with 8 bases aligning to TRBD2. The V segment lost 3 bases and the J segment 7 bases; nucleotides outside the gene matches: 6. This CDR3 region has 14 residues. Germline-derived CDR1 and CDR2 are SGHNT and YYREEE (reference sequence). CDR3 nucleotides: TGTGCCAGCAGCTCGGGAGGGGGAGTGAACATTCAGTACTTC. Protein sequence: CASSSGGGVNIQYF.

V gene TRBV27 combines with J gene TRBJ1-1; weak D call: TRBD1 (5 bases). This CDR3 has 13 amino acids. CDR1 is MNHEY, CDR2 SMNVEV, per germline (reference sequence). The V gene lost 8 bases and the J gene lost 9 bases, with 19 bases spanning the gap. CDR3 amino acids: CASGGRGLTKAFF. In DNA, the CDR3 is TGTGCCAGCGGGGGGAGGGGACTTACCAAAGCTTTCTTT.

This clone was seen only a few times. This chain uses TRBV25-1 with TRBJ1-5, with D maybe TRBD1 (5 bases). Germline CDR1 is MGHDK and CDR2 is SYGVNS. The CDR3 is 16 amino acids. V was shortened by 4 bases and J by 7 bases, with 20 bases between the two germline ends. CDR3 protein: CASSAKENAGRQPQHF. The CDR3 DNA sequence: TGTGCCAGCAGTGCTAAGGAAAACGCAGGGAGGCAGCCCCAGCATTTT.

This clone has more than one count but fewer than ten. The V and J genes are TRBV7-2 and TRBJ2-3; D is possibly TRBD2 (6 bases). Germline assignment: CDR1 SGHTA and CDR2 FQGNSA. This CDR3 region has 14 residues. V shed 3 bases and J shed 6 bases, with 13 bases lying between them. CDR3 nucleotides: TGTGCCAGCAGCTTGGGGAGGACACTCGATACGCAGTATTTT. It is translated as CASSLGRTLDTQYF.

This chain links TRBV28 with TRBJ1-1, with D maybe TRBD1 (5 bases). The length of the CDR3 is 15 residues. Germline CDR1 and CDR2: MDHEN and SYDVKM. Trimming removed 0 bases at V and 4 bases at J, with 12 bases between. CDR3 in DNA: TGTGCCAGCAGTTTATGGCCTCAGGGTAGCACTGAAGCTTTCTTT. This codes for CASSLWPQGSTEAFF. The whole variable domain, remainder taken from reference TRBV28 and TRBJ1-1, is DVKVTQSSRYLVKRTGEKVFLECVQDMDHENMFWYRQDPGLGLRLIYFSYDVKMKEKGDIPEGYSVSREKKERFSLILESASTNQTSMYLCASSLWPQGSTEAFFGQGTRLTVV.

CDR3 loop: CASSLGSGGNTDTQYF. The DNA of the CDR3 is TGTGCCAGCAGCTTAGGCAGCGGGGGGAACACAGATACGCAGTATTTT. The chain employs TRBV11-2 and TRBJ2-3, with 9 nucleotides matching TRBD2. This CDR3 spans 16 amino acids. Looked up from germline, CDR1 is SGHAT and CDR2 is FQNNGV. Losses at the gene ends were 1 base for V and 2 bases for J; bases not matched to a gene: 4. The entire variable domain, with the rest obtained from reference TRBV11-2 and TRBJ2-3, is as follows: EAGVAQSPRYKIIEKRQSVAFWCNPISGHATLYWYQQILGQGPKLLIQFQNNGVVDDSQLPKDRFSAERLKGVDSTLKIQPAKLEDSAVYLCASSLGSGGNTDTQYFGPGTRLTVL.

The J gene is TRBJ1-2, the V gene TRBV6-1, with a weak D call TRBD1 (6 bases). This CDR3 spans 14 amino acids. V was pared by 5 bases and J by 2 bases, with 12 bases between. CDR1 MNHNS and CDR2 SASEGT come from the germline V gene. The CDR3 spells CASSPQGTNYGYTF. Here the CDR3 DNA reads TGTGCCAGCAGTCCACAGGGTACCAACTATGGCTACACCTTC.

The V call is TRBV5-6, the J call TRBJ1-2, with D hard to call. The CDR3 consists of 13 residues. From germline, CDR1 is SGHDT and CDR2 YYEEEE. The V end was cut by 4 bases, the J end by 4 bases, with 11 bases between. CDR3 in amino acids: CASSPSSGYGYTF. For the CDR3, the DNA is TGTGCCAGCAGCCCCTCCAGCGGCTATGGCTACACCTTC.

The table lists this clone with a few counts. This chain connects TRBV7-8 to TRBJ2-5; 12 bases map to TRBD2. Germline CDR1 SGHVS, CDR2 FQNEAQ. Trimming removed 5 bases from V and 1 base from J; junction bases left unmatched: 5. The CDR3 is made up of 16 amino acids. CDR3 in DNA: TGTGCCAGCAGCGGAAGACTAGCGGGGGCCCAAGAGACCCAGTACTTC. Translated, it gives CASSGRLAGAQETQYF. The full variable domain, rest sourced from reference TRBV7-8 and TRBJ2-5, is GAGVSQSPRYKVAKRGQDVALRCDPISGHVSLFWYQQALGQGPEFLTYFQNEAQLDKSGLPSDRFFAERPEGSVSTLKIQRTQQEDSAVYLCASSGRLAGAQETQYFGPGTRLLVL.

This clone was seen only a few times. The chain couples TRBV10-3 to TRBJ1-5; 7 bases are shared with TRBD1. V gave up 6 bases and J gave up 6 bases; unmatched junction bases: 5. The CDR3 covers 13 residues. CDR1 is ENHRY, CDR2 SYGVKD, per germline. CDR3 loop: CAISEGAGQPQHF. Here the CDR3 DNA reads TGTGCCATCAGCGAGGGGGCAGGTCAGCCCCAGCATTTT.

This clone was detected a few times. The chain carries TRBV19 and TRBJ1-2; D gene ambiguous. The CDR3 covers 14 residues. From germline, CDR1 is LNHDA and CDR2 SQIVND (reference sequence). V lost 4 bases and J 2 bases, leaving 11 bases between the germline ends. The CDR3 protein is CASSRWRENYGYTF. The DNA for the CDR3 is TGTGCCAGTAGTAGATGGAGAGAAAACTATGGCTACACCTTC.

This clone was counted a few times. This rearrangement joins TRBV5-1 to TRBJ2-1, with 8 bases matching TRBD2. This CDR3 comprises 13 residues. Unmatched junction bases numbered 6, after V lost 5 bases and J lost 8 bases. Germline loops: CDR1 SGHRS, CDR2 YFSETQ. CDR3 in amino acids: CASRGLAGDEQFF. Here the CDR3 DNA reads TGCGCCAGCAGGGGGCTAGCGGGCGATGAGCAGTTCTTC.

DNA for the CDR3: TGCGCCAGCAGTTCCGAGGGCCTGGGCACTGAAGCTTTCTTT. It is translated as CASSSEGLGTEAFF. The chain links TRBV5-1 to TRBJ1-1; unclear D gene. V was trimmed by 5 bases and J by 4 bases, leaving 15 bases between them. The CDR3 spans 14 residues. From germline, CDR1 is SGHRS and CDR2 YFSETQ.

V gene TRBV4-3 combines with J gene TRBJ1-2; D unclear. Germline V CDR1 and CDR2: LGHNA, YSLEER. The CDR3 contains 15 residues. The V and J ends lost 0 bases and 11 bases respectively, with 19 bases between them. The CDR3 spells CASSQDRGSDVTYTF. The CDR3 DNA follows: TGCGCCAGCAGCCAAGATCGAGGCAGCGACGTTACATACACCTTC.

The rearrangement uses TRBV6-5 and TRBJ2-5; 8 nucleotides line up with TRBD1. The CDR3 extends over 14 amino acids. Germline V lookup: CDR1 MNHEY, CDR2 SVGAGI. J gave up 7 bases and V 4 bases, and 8 bases lay outside the gene matches. CDR3 loop: CASSFTTGVGTQYF. The CDR3 DNA sequence: TGTGCCAGCAGTTTCACGACAGGGGTCGGGACCCAGTACTTC.

This clone was seen a handful of times. V and J are TRBV7-4 and TRBJ1-6; D is unresolved. The germline CDR1 and CDR2 sequences are SGHVT and SQSDAQ. V shed 5 bases and J shed 13 bases, with 9 bases lying between them. The CDR3 has 11 amino acids. For the CDR3, the DNA is TGTGCCAGCAGCCCTCCCGAGCCCCTCCACTTT. Translated, it gives CASSPPEPLHF.

This clone came up a few times. The chain has TRBV28 and TRBJ2-7, with a weak D call TRBD2 (5 bases). The germline V gene encodes CDR1 MDHEN and CDR2 SYDVKM. The CDR3 runs to 14 residues. Trimming removed 2 bases at V and 4 bases at J, with 12 bases between. The CDR3: CASSLGLADYEQYF. CDR3 DNA: TGTGCCAGCAGTTTAGGTCTAGCAGATTACGAGCAGTACTTC. Full variable domain (missing parts from reference TRBV28 and TRBJ2-7): DVKVTQSSRYLVKRTGEKVFLECVQDMDHENMFWYRQDPGLGLRLIYFSYDVKMKEKGDIPEGYSVSREKKERFSLILESASTNQTSMYLCASSLGLADYEQYFGPGTRLTVT.

This clone has a handful of counts. J is TRBJ1-1 and V is TRBV21-1; the DNA was not used to check the table's D call, TRBD1. TRBV21-1 has pseudogene status. The CDR3 consists of 18 residues. CDR3 DNA: TGTGCCAGCAGCAGAGACGGACAGGGTGGGAGTCGTAACACTGAAGCTTTCTTT. Its protein product is CASSRDGQGGSRNTEAFF.

The chain is built from TRBV2 and TRBJ2-1; possible D gene TRBD2, 6 bases. The germline gives CDR1 SNHLY, CDR2 FYNNEI. The CDR3 covers 13 residues. With 11 bases removed from V and 1 base from J, the gap between germline ends came to 12 bases. CDR3 residues: CASPGLSYNEQFF. DNA for the CDR3: TGTGCCTCACCGGGACTTTCCTACAATGAGCAGTTCTTC. Full variable domain (outside the CDR3, taken from reference TRBV2 and TRBJ2-1): EPEVTQTPSHQVTQMGQEVILRCVPISNHLYFYWYRQILGQKVEFLVSFYNNEISEKSEIFDDQFSVERPDGSNFTLKIRSTKLEDSAMYFCASPGLSYNEQFFGPGTRLTVL.

This clone showed up just a few times. The chain carries TRBV19 and TRBJ2-2; 9 nucleotides line up with TRBD1. V dropped 6 bases and J dropped 3; count of bases not matched to a gene: 5. CDR3 length: 15 amino acids. Germline CDR1 reads LNHDA; CDR2 reads SQIVND (reference sequence). The CDR3 protein is CASRIQGADTGELFF. In nucleotides, the CDR3 is TGTGCCAGTAGGATACAGGGGGCGGACACCGGGGAGCTGTTTTTT.

CDR3: CASSILKWQGALITGELFF. The DNA of the CDR3 is TGTGCCAGTAGTATTTTGAAATGGCAGGGGGCTCTAATTACCGGGGAGCTGTTTTTT. This sequence joins TRBV19 and TRBJ2-2, with 8 bases lining up with TRBD1. The CDR3 is made up of 19 amino acids. In germline, CDR1 is LNHDA, CDR2 SQIVND (reference sequence). After removal of 3 bases from V and 5 bases from J, the junction contained 17 bases not matched to a gene.

CDR3 in DNA: TGTGCCAGCAGTTTGCCTTTCGGGGAAAAACTGTTTTTT. Amino acid sequence: CASSLPFGEKLFF. The V gene is TRBV28, the J gene TRBJ1-4, with no clear D. Per the germline V gene, CDR1 is MDHEN and CDR2 is SYDVKM. CDR3 length: 13 amino acids. The germline V and J ends were trimmed by 3 bases and 8 bases, with 10 bases remaining between them.

The chain links TRBV19 to TRBJ2-3; 8 bases are a match to TRBD2. Trimming took 4 bases from V and 1 from J; bases not matched to a gene: 1. Germline V gives CDR1 LNHDA, CDR2 SQIVND (reference sequence). The CDR3 is 14 residues long. This CDR3 reads CASSRREGTDTQYF. Here the CDR3 DNA reads TGTGCCAGTAGTAGGCGGGAGGGCACAGATACGCAGTATTTT. The full variable domain, with the rest looked up from reference TRBV19 and TRBJ2-3, is DGGITQSPKYLFRKEGQNVTLSCEQNLNHDAMYWYRQDPGQGLRLIYYSQIVNDFQKGDIAEGYSVSREKKESFPLTVTSAQKNPTAFYLCASSRREGTDTQYFGPGTRLTVL.